Only a few counts were recorded for the clone carrying this T cell receptor beta chain. Its specificity is not known. Time point denoted: patch test 1, 2 weeks after DPC sensitization. Regarding treatment: therapeutic diphenylcyclopropenone sensitization with weekly scalp DPC. This specimen comes from a study of human T cells and chemical hapten exposure. Study-wide context: The study lasted approximately 25 weeks, and patients were dosed weekly with diphenylcyclopropenone on the scalp throughout. How much TCR each sample yielded varied, mostly because pooled library volumes differed slightly. Study findings and constraints: A positive correlation with patch test score was shown by PT1 expanded TCR counts. Once DPC sensitization occurred, TCRs above 1 in 1000 frequency showed no change.

One entry per CDR3 protein, called by TCRdb with MiXCR from the RACE reads. Among roughly 72,000 distinct CDR3 sequences, about 9.3% were seen once, and the ten largest hold 1.4%. The CDR3 has 16 amino acids. Looked up from germline, CDR1 is MNHEY and CDR2 is SVGAGI. J lost 8 bases, V lost 6 bases, and 13 bases had no gene match. The chain employs TRBV6-5 and TRBJ2-4; TRBD2 aligns across 10 bases. The sequences come from whole blood, collected in connection with sensitization to the hapten diphenylcyclopropenone (DPC). The clonotype originates from a woman aged 50 to 60 with alopecia areata. Some clones in this sample may be carry-over from other donors' samples. The CDR3 bases are TGTGCCAGCAGCCCCATCGCTAGCGGGAGAGTACACATTCAGTACTTC. It specifies CASSPIASGRVHIQYF.